This T cell receptor (beta chain) is drawn from a study of blood T cell repertoires in COVID-19. Turning to the study itself: Researchers got acute and convalescent COVID-19 samples from the United States, Italy and Spain.

Measured with immunoSEQ multiplex PCR; TCRdb has only the in-frame clones, and not every one. The sample contains about 29,000 clones, over 75% of which appear only once. V lost 3 bases and J lost 7, with 13 bases in between. This CDR3 region has 14 residues. The V gene's germline CDR1 is LNHDA and CDR2 SQIVND (reference sequence). The V gene is TRBV19, the J gene TRBJ2-1; D perhaps matches TRBD2 (5 bases). The sequence was collected from a woman aged 80 or older with COVID-19, enrolled during active disease. The source material was peripheral blood. CDR3 coding DNA: TGTGCCAGTAGTATGTCTAGAGGGTGGAATGAGCAGTTCTTC. Translating it yields CASSMSRGWNEQFF.